The 26 T cell receptor beta chains below were found in one sample sequenced in a study of T cell clones after liver transplantation. Clones were sequenced by immunoSEQ multiplex PCR, and TCRdb holds only the in-frame ones, with some missing. The table records approximately 100,000 clones, around 86% of them present only once. Sequences were derived from CD4+ T cells from blood, sampled before liver transplant. These receptors all stem from a human donor who received a liver transplant.

The chain has TRBV15 and TRBJ2-1; D is uncertain. The CDR3 has 14 amino acids. The V end was cut by 3 bases, the J end by 5 bases, with 11 bases between. Per germline, CDR1 LNHNV and CDR2 YYDKDF (reference sequence). CDR3: CATSRGGINNEQFF. In DNA form, the CDR3 reads TGTGCCACCAGCAGGGGCGGAATAAACAATGAGCAGTTCTTC.

This clone has more than one count but fewer than ten. The chain employs TRBV9 and TRBJ1-6; unclear D gene. V dropped 4 bases and J dropped 0 bases, with 11 bases sitting between them. The CDR3 totals 16 residues. CDR1 SGDLS and CDR2 YYNGEE come from the germline V gene. The CDR3 DNA is TGTGCCAGCAGCCAGACTGGTAGCTCCTATAATTCACCCCTCCACTTT. This gives the protein CASSQTGSSYNSPLHF.

The chain couples TRBV10-3 to TRBJ2-4; no reliable D call. Per germline, CDR1 ENHRY and CDR2 SYGVKD. The V end was cut by 0 bases, the J end by 5 bases, with 5 bases between. The CDR3 sequence is 13 residues long. The CDR3: CAISESVQNIQYF. The CDR3 DNA is TGTGCCATCAGTGAGTCAGTCCAAAACATTCAGTACTTC.

The CDR3 sequence is CASSRDGKNEKLFF. CDR3 nucleotide sequence: TGTGCCAGCAGCCGGGACGGCAAAAATGAAAAACTGTTTTTT. The rearrangement uses TRBV7-9 and TRBJ1-4; tentatively, D is TRBD1 (5 bases). CDR1 is SEHNR, CDR2 FQNEAQ, per germline (reference sequence). Trimming pared 5 bases from V and 5 bases from J, leaving 12 bases between. This CDR3 region has 14 residues.

The J gene is TRBJ1-1, the V gene TRBV6-5; tentatively, D is TRBD1 (5 bases). Trimming stripped 4 bases from V and 1 base from J, with 13 bases between. The germline gives CDR1 MNHEY, CDR2 SVGAGI. The CDR3 has 15 amino acids. The CDR3 loop is CASSSRPTGNTEAFF. The CDR3 nucleotides read TGTGCCAGCAGTTCTCGTCCTACAGGGAACACTGAAGCTTTCTTT.

In its sample, this clone was seen a few times. The rearrangement uses TRBV7-2 and TRBJ1-6; D gene ambiguous. Germline V lookup: CDR1 SGHTA, CDR2 FQGNSA. The CDR3 is made up of 14 amino acids. Deletions cut 3 bases from V and 6 bases from J, with 9 bases between. The CDR3 reads CASSFGRINSPLHF. The CDR3 DNA is TGTGCCAGCAGCTTTGGCCGAATTAATTCACCCCTCCACTTT.

The CDR3 is CATGGSGELFF. In DNA, the CDR3 is TGTGCCACCGGGGGCTCCGGGGAGCTGTTTTTT. The chain recombines TRBV2 with TRBJ2-2, with D tentatively TRBD1 or TRBD2 (6 bases each). CDR3 length: 11 residues. CDR1 is SNHLY and CDR2 is FYNNEI in the germline V gene. Trimming cost V 10 bases and J 6 bases, with 9 bases left between them.

CDR3 amino acids: CAISEPGRSDTEAFF. In DNA, the CDR3 is TGTGCCATCAGTGAGCCCGGGAGGTCGGACACTGAAGCTTTCTTT. The chain recombines TRBV10-3 with TRBJ1-1; D unresolved. The CDR3 runs 15 residues. V dropped 2 bases and J dropped 3 bases, with 13 bases sitting between them. Germline V lookup: CDR1 ENHRY, CDR2 SYGVKD.

Here the CDR3 DNA reads TGTGCCAGCAGCTTAAATTCAGGCATTCCCTCCTACGAGCAGTACTTC. It codes for CASSLNSGIPSYEQYF. The V call is TRBV11-2, the J call TRBJ2-7; no clear D. Trimming cost V 2 bases and J 0 bases, with 14 bases left between them. The CDR3 consists of 16 residues. The germline V gene encodes CDR1 SGHAT and CDR2 FQNNGV.

V and J are TRBV6-5 and TRBJ1-6; the match to TRBD1 covers 7 bases. There are 14 residues in the CDR3. V gave up 6 bases and J gave up 5 bases; unmatched junction bases: 4. Per the germline V gene, CDR1 is MNHEY and CDR2 is SVGAGI. CDR3 sequence reads: CASRGTEDNSPLHF. The CDR3 DNA reads as TGTGCCAGCAGGGGGACAGAGGATAATTCACCCCTCCACTTT.

The chain is built from TRBV4-3 and TRBJ2-2; 11 nucleotides align to TRBD1. V dropped 6 bases and J dropped 9; count of bases not matched to a gene: 9. Germline CDR1 is LGHNA and CDR2 is YSLEER. The CDR3 is made up of 15 amino acids. For the CDR3, the DNA is TGCGCCAGCAGTACTGGACAGGGGGCTGTCCGGGAGCTGTTTTTT. This translates into CASSTGQGAVRELFF.

This clone was counted only a few times. The rearrangement uses TRBV18 and TRBJ2-1; 12 positions match TRBD2. This CDR3 has 13 amino acids. The V and J ends lost 3 bases and 12 bases, in that order; junction bases with no gene match: 3. Looked up from germline, CDR1 is KGHSH and CDR2 is LQKENI. DNA of the CDR3: TGTGCCAGCTCACCGGAGACTAGCGGGAGGCAGTTCTTC. Its translation: CASSPETSGRQFF.

This rearrangement joins TRBV7-2 to TRBJ2-1; 12 bases fit TRBD1. Trimming took 7 bases from V and 8 from J; bases not matched to a gene: 9. Germline V gene lookup returns CDR1 SGHTA and CDR2 FQGNSA. CDR3 length: 15 amino acids. The CDR3 DNA sequence: TGTGCCAGCAACGAGGGTGGGACAGGGGGCGATGAGCAGTTCTTC. Its translation: CASNEGGTGGDEQFF.

This clone occurred once. This chain uses TRBV30 with TRBJ1-1; D is ambiguous. The germline V gene has CDR1 GTSNPN and CDR2 SVGIG (reference sequence). V was pared by 0 bases and J by 9 bases, with 8 bases between. The CDR3 runs to 11 residues. This CDR3 is CAWSVGGKAFF. CDR3 in DNA: TGTGCCTGGAGTGTAGGAGGGAAAGCTTTCTTT. Based on the CDR3 plus reference TRBV30 and TRBJ1-1, the full variable domain is SQTIHQWPATLVQPVGSPLSLECTVEGTSNPNLYWYRQAAGRGLQLLFYSVGIGQISSEVPQNLSASRPQDRQFILSSKKLLLSDSGFYLCAWSVGGKAFFGQGTRLTVV.

The chain links TRBV6-1 to TRBJ2-7, with 7 bases aligning to TRBD2. The CDR3 is made up of 15 amino acids. V lost 3 bases and J lost 2; bases outside the gene matches: 7. Germline V lookup: CDR1 MNHNS, CDR2 SASEGT. CDR3 residues: CASSDPGLSPYEQYF. The CDR3 DNA is TGTGCCAGCAGTGATCCGGGACTATCCCCCTACGAGCAGTACTTC.

The genes are TRBV5-1 and TRBJ2-7; 7 bases line up with TRBD2. Trimming at V came to 4 bases and at J to 0 bases, leaving 10 bases not matched to a gene. CDR1 and CDR2 (germline): SGHRS, YFSETQ. CDR3 length equals 16 residues. CDR3 amino acids: CASSPGIAGNSYEQYF. Written as DNA, the CDR3 is TGCGCCAGCAGCCCCGGGATAGCGGGCAACTCCTACGAGCAGTACTTC.

Details on this clone: Within the sample, other DNA sequences also encode this same CDR3. The chain recombines TRBV6-1 with TRBJ1-5; the D is unclear. The CDR3 contains 13 residues. The germline gives CDR1 MNHNS, CDR2 SASEGT. V was pared by 2 bases and J by 4 bases, with 6 bases between. This CDR3 is CASSETGNQPQHF. CDR3 sequence (DNA): TGTGCCAGCAGTGAAACGGGGAATCAGCCCCAGCATTTT.

The genes are TRBV11-2 and TRBJ1-4; 11 bases align to TRBD1. Germline V gene sequence: CDR1 SGHAT, CDR2 FQNNGV. The CDR3 loop spans 14 amino acids. The V gene end was trimmed by 3 bases and the J gene end by 7 bases; junction bases not matched to a gene: 1. The CDR3 DNA is TGTGCCAGCAGCTTGGGACAGGGGGTTGAAAAACTGTTTTTT. Translating gives CASSLGQGVEKLFF. The variable domain in full, completed from reference TRBV11-2 and TRBJ1-4, reads EAGVAQSPRYKIIEKRQSVAFWCNPISGHATLYWYQQILGQGPKLLIQFQNNGVVDDSQLPKDRFSAERLKGVDSTLKIQPAKLEDSAVYLCASSLGQGVEKLFFGSGTQLSVL.

The rearrangement uses TRBV11-2 and TRBJ2-7, with D hard to call. CDR3 length: 15 residues. Germline V lookup: CDR1 SGHAT, CDR2 FQNNGV. V lost 4 bases and J lost 3, with 16 bases in between. CDR3 loop: CASSSRKAQIYEQYF. CDR3 nucleotides: TGTGCCAGCAGCTCCCGTAAGGCGCAAATCTACGAGCAGTACTTC.

V is TRBV5-1 and J is TRBJ1-5, with D perhaps TRBD1 (5 bases). The length of the CDR3 is 16 residues. CDR1 and CDR2 from the germline V gene are SGHRS and YFSETQ. V lost 4 bases to trimming and J lost 3 bases, with 17 bases between them. The CDR3 DNA sequence: TGCGCCAGCAGCCCTATAGGATGGGGGGACAATCAGCCCCAGCATTTT. This gives the protein CASSPIGWGDNQPQHF.

The rearrangement uses TRBV4-2 and TRBJ2-7; D is possibly TRBD1 or TRBD2 (5 bases each). This CDR3 contains 14 residues. Trimming left V 1 base short and J 0 bases short, with 7 bases between. The germline V gene has CDR1 LGHNA and CDR2 YNFKEQ. CDR3 nucleotide sequence: TGTGCCAGCAGCCAAGGGGGACCCTCCTACGAGCAGTACTTC. Protein: CASSQGGPSYEQYF.

The genes are TRBV7-9 and TRBJ2-1; tentative D call: TRBD1 (6 bases). Per the germline V gene, CDR1 is SEHNR and CDR2 is FQNEAQ (reference sequence). V shed 2 bases and J shed 8 bases, with 16 bases lying between them. This CDR3 spans 15 amino acids. The CDR3 sequence: CASSLKLGAGDEQFF. CDR3 DNA: TGTGCCAGCAGCTTAAAGCTAGGGGCAGGGGATGAGCAGTTCTTC.

This clone appeared a single time. The chain uses TRBV6-4 and TRBJ2-5, with 7 bases matching TRBD2. This CDR3 contains 14 residues. Germline values: CDR1 MRHNA, CDR2 SNTAGT. J lost 7 bases, V lost 4 bases, and 9 bases had no gene match. CDR3 loop: CASSVRAGETTQYF. The CDR3 nucleotides read TGTGCCAGCAGTGTAAGGGCGGGGGAAACGACCCAGTACTTC.

Only one count was recorded for this clone. This chain links TRBV6-5 with TRBJ2-3, with D uncertain. Germline values: CDR1 MNHEY, CDR2 SVGAGI. Trimming stripped 7 bases from V and 1 base from J, with 12 bases between. The CDR3 totals 14 residues. In DNA, the CDR3 is TGTGCCAGCACCACTCACGGAGGCACAGATACGCAGTATTTT. It codes for CASTTHGGTDTQYF.

The rearrangement uses TRBV18 and TRBJ2-2, with a possible D match to TRBD1 (6 bases). V lost 6 bases to trimming and J lost 1 base, with 12 bases between them. The CDR3 sequence is 15 residues long. Germline CDR1 reads KGHSH; CDR2 reads LQKENI. The CDR3 region has the DNA TGTGCCAGCTCCCGACAGGATCAGAACACCGGGGAGCTGTTTTTT. Translating gives CASSRQDQNTGELFF. Variable domain in full (rest from reference TRBV18 and TRBJ2-2): NAGVMQNPRHLVRRRGQEARLRCSPMKGHSHVYWYRQLPEEGLKFMVYLQKENIIDESGMPKERFSAEFPKEGPSILRIQQVVRGDSAAYFCASSRQDQNTGELFFGEGSRLTVL.

The CDR3 reads CASGQPGAGQPQHF. Written as DNA, the CDR3 is TGTGCCAGCGGCCAGCCGGGGGCGGGGCAGCCCCAGCATTTT. The chain is built from TRBV7-2 and TRBJ1-5, with D possibly being TRBD1 (6 bases). CDR3 length: 14 amino acids. The germline V gene encodes CDR1 SGHTA and CDR2 FQGNSA. V was trimmed by 8 bases and J by 7 bases, leaving 18 bases between them.